These 32 T cell receptor beta chains were sequenced from one sample in a study of CD4 T cells in relation to SARS-CoV-2 and coronaviruses. The assay was immunoSEQ multiplex PCR, and TCRdb's table has in-frame clones only and misses some. The top ten clones hold 3.4% of a sample with some 32,000 clones, roughly 82% of them seen once. Antigens of these TCRs are unknown. Sequenced: memory CD4+ T cells from PBMCs, cultured in vitro. Every receptor here comes from an adult with COVID-19.

The rearrangement joins TRBV7-9 to TRBJ1-2, with D perhaps TRBD1 (5 bases). CDR3 length: 16 residues. Trimming stripped 4 bases from V and 8 bases from J, with 23 bases between. The V gene's germline CDR1 is SEHNR and CDR2 FQNEAQ (reference sequence). The DNA for the CDR3 is TGTGCCAGCAGCTCCGACCGGGACGGTACTATTAGGGGCTACACCTTC. Protein product: CASSSDRDGTIRGYTF.

V usage is TRBV9 and J usage is TRBJ2-7, with TRBD1 as a possible D gene (6 bases). The CDR3 contains 14 residues. From germline, CDR1 is SGDLS and CDR2 YYNGEE. V was trimmed by 0 bases and J by 4 bases, leaving 11 bases between them. DNA for the CDR3: TGTGCCAGCAGCGTAGAGGGGACAAGTTACGAGCAGTACTTC. Its translation: CASSVEGTSYEQYF. Full variable domain (rest looked up from reference TRBV9 and TRBJ2-7): DSGVTQTPKHLITATGQRVTLRCSPRSGDLSVYWYQQSLDQGLQFLIQYYNGEERAKGNILERFSAQQFPDLHSELNLSSLELGDSALYFCASSVEGTSYEQYFGPGTRLTVT.

This chain joins TRBV27 and TRBJ2-7, with 10 bases matching TRBD2. Germline CDR1 MNHEY, CDR2 SMNVEV (reference sequence). This CDR3 is built from 14 residues. V dropped 6 bases and J dropped 0; count of bases not matched to a gene: 2. CDR3 amino acids: CASRASGSSYEQYF. The DNA of the CDR3 is TGTGCCAGCAGAGCTAGCGGGAGCTCCTACGAGCAGTACTTC.

This sequence joins TRBV3-1 (or the pseudogene TRBV3-2) and TRBJ2-1; 7 positions agree with TRBD2. Germline CDR1 LGHDT, CDR2 YNNKEL (reference sequence). CDR3 size: 14 residues. The trim removed 6 bases at V and 9 bases at J, leaving 11 bases unmatched. This CDR3 is CASSLLAGEGEQFF. The CDR3 coding sequence is TGTGCCAGCAGTTTACTTGCGGGAGAGGGTGAGCAGTTCTTC.

The chain links TRBV19 to TRBJ1-2, with 7 nucleotides matching TRBD1. From germline, CDR1 is LNHDA and CDR2 SQIVND (reference sequence). This CDR3 has 14 residues. The V and J ends lost 6 bases and 2 bases, in that order; junction bases with no gene match: 6. CDR3 in amino acids: CASRVGQINYGYTF. The CDR3, as DNA: TGTGCCAGTAGGGTGGGACAGATAAACTATGGCTACACCTTC.

The CDR3 loop is CASSLTPLSNEQYF. The DNA of the CDR3 is TGTGCCAGCAGTTTAACCCCCTTAAGTAACGAGCAGTACTTC. The chain is built from TRBV27 and TRBJ2-7; D unclear. The CDR3 is 14 residues long. Germline CDR1 MNHEY, CDR2 SMNVEV (reference sequence). V was trimmed by 2 bases and J by 5 bases, leaving 13 bases between them.

This rearrangement joins TRBV5-1 to TRBJ2-5; D perhaps matches TRBD1 (6 bases). The CDR3 spans 14 residues. CDR1 is SGHRS and CDR2 is YFSETQ in the germline V gene. V dropped 2 bases and J dropped 3 bases, with 11 bases sitting between them. The CDR3 is CASSFRGREETQYF. The CDR3 region has the DNA TGCGCCAGCAGCTTCAGGGGACGGGAAGAGACCCAGTACTTC. Combining the CDR3 with reference TRBV5-1 and TRBJ2-5 gives the whole variable domain KAGVTQTPRYLIKTRGQQVTLSCSPISGHRSVSWYQQTPGQGLQFLFEYFSETQRNKGNFPGRFSGRQFSNSRSEMNVSTLELGDSALYLCASSFRGREETQYFGPGTRLLVL.

J is TRBJ2-7 and V is TRBV29-1, with 11 bases matching TRBD2. The CDR3 runs 13 residues. J gave up 1 base and V 6 bases, and 2 bases lay outside the gene matches. Germline lookup yields CDR1 SQVTM and CDR2 ANQGSEA. In nucleotides, the CDR3 is TGCAGCGTGGGACTAGCGGTTTCCTACGAGCAGTACTTC. Translation: CSVGLAVSYEQYF.

This rearrangement joins TRBV2 to TRBJ2-5, with 12 positions matching TRBD2. The CDR3 runs 15 residues. Germline CDR1 and CDR2: SNHLY and FYNNEI. V was pared by 2 bases and J by 7 bases, with 5 bases of the junction left unmatched. The CDR3 DNA sequence: TGTGCCAGCAGTGAACTAGCGGGAGGGCCGGGGACCCAGTACTTC. It specifies CASSELAGGPGTQYF.

This rearrangement joins TRBV6-5 to TRBJ2-3, with TRBD2 matching over 13 bases. With 4 bases clipped from V and 5 bases from J, the junction kept 3 bases outside the gene matches. The CDR3 has 15 amino acids. From germline, CDR1 is MNHEY and CDR2 SVGAGI. CDR3 protein: CASSSTSGRLDTQYF. The DNA for the CDR3 is TGTGCCAGCAGTTCGACTAGCGGGAGGTTAGATACGCAGTATTTT.

The J gene is TRBJ1-2, the V gene TRBV18, with no clear D. The CDR3 runs 15 residues. Germline CDR1 and CDR2: KGHSH and LQKENI. V lost 3 bases, J lost 8 bases, and 19 bases lay in between. The CDR3 protein is CASSPERTVPEGYTF. CDR3 bases: TGTGCCAGCTCACCTGAAAGGACGGTGCCGGAAGGCTACACCTTC.

V is TRBV18 and J is TRBJ2-7; no definite D call. Trimming removed 4 bases at V and 11 bases at J, with 18 bases between. CDR1 is KGHSH and CDR2 is LQKENI in the germline V gene. This CDR3 spans 13 amino acids. The CDR3 bases are TGTGCCAGCTCACGAACGGACGGCGGTCGAGAGTACTTC. Translated, it gives CASSRTDGGREYF.

This chain joins TRBV5-1 and TRBJ2-2; 9 bases agree with TRBD2. Trimming cost V 6 bases and J 2 bases; bases outside gene matches: 2. There are 14 residues in the CDR3. Germline-derived CDR1 and CDR2 are SGHRS and YFSETQ. Here the CDR3 reads CASTGTSNTGELFF. DNA for the CDR3: TGCGCCAGCACCGGGACTAGCAACACCGGGGAGCTGTTTTTT.

The CDR3 bases are TGTGCCAGCAGTGAAACCTTAGGACAGGGGGCTTCCAAGGATGAGCAGTTCTTC. It is translated as CASSETLGQGASKDEQFF. The rearrangement joins TRBV25-1 to TRBJ2-1, with 11 bases matching TRBD1. The CDR3 runs to 18 residues. The V segment lost 2 bases and the J segment 8 bases; nucleotides outside the gene matches: 14. Germline CDR1 reads MGHDK; CDR2 reads SYGVNS.

This sequence joins TRBV6-5 and TRBJ2-5; possible D gene TRBD2, 5 bases. Trimming removed 3 bases at V and 7 bases at J, with 12 bases between. From germline, CDR1 is MNHEY and CDR2 SVGAGI. CDR3 length: 13 residues. The CDR3 bases are TGTGCCAGCAGTTATAGCCTAGCCCGGACCCAGTACTTC. Its translation is CASSYSLARTQYF.

J is TRBJ1-5 and V is TRBV28; the match to TRBD1 covers 8 bases. Germline trimming cut 5 bases from V and 2 bases from J; bases unmatched to any gene: 14. The CDR3 is 18 residues long. Germline-derived CDR1 and CDR2 are MDHEN and SYDVKM. CDR3 region: CASSHPGQGARGNQPQHF. The CDR3 coding sequence is TGTGCCAGCAGTCACCCCGGGCAGGGGGCGCGAGGCAATCAGCCCCAGCATTTT.

The chain couples TRBV12-3 or TRBV12-4 to TRBJ1-1, with D unresolved. V lost 3 bases and J 4 bases, leaving 9 bases between the germline ends. The CDR3 is 13 amino acids. CDR3 DNA: TGTGCCAGCAGTTTGGGAGTCGGCACTGAAGCTTTCTTT. Translated, it gives CASSLGVGTEAFF.

CDR3 DNA sequence: TGTGCCAGCAGCCAAGATTTGAGGGGACAAGAGACCCAGTACTTC. This encodes CASSQDLRGQETQYF. The rearrangement joins TRBV14 to TRBJ2-5; either TRBD1 or TRBD2 may supply D (5 bases each). Germline CDR1 is SGHDN and CDR2 is FVKESK. This CDR3 is 15 amino acids long. V was trimmed by 0 bases and J by 2 bases, leaving 10 bases between them. The variable domain in full, completed from reference TRBV14 and TRBJ2-5, reads EAGVTQFPSHSVIEKGQTVTLRCDPISGHDNLYWYRRVMGKEIKFLLHFVKESKQDESGMPNNRFLAERTGGTYSTLKVQPAELEDSGVYFCASSQDLRGQETQYFGPGTRLLVL.

This chain joins TRBV7-2 and TRBJ1-2; 7 bases line up with TRBD1. Trimming took 5 bases from V and 8 from J; bases not matched to a gene: 8. The germline CDR1 and CDR2 sequences are SGHTA and FQGNSA. This CDR3 region has 13 residues. The CDR3, as DNA: TGTGCCAGCAGCCCGCAGGGGGTCTGGGGCTACACCTTC. This gives the protein CASSPQGVWGYTF.

The DNA of the CDR3 is TGTGCCAGCAGTTACTCAGACAGGGACAATCAGCCCCAGCATTTT. This encodes CASSYSDRDNQPQHF. The V gene is TRBV6-5, the J gene TRBJ1-5, with 7 bases that match TRBD1. The CDR3 covers 15 residues. V shed 0 bases and J 3 bases; nucleotides not matched to a gene: 2. Germline V gene lookup returns CDR1 MNHEY and CDR2 SVGAGI.

The CDR3 DNA is TGTGCCTGGAGTGTCCATGAGACTCAGTTCTTC. The encoded protein is CAWSVHETQFF. J is TRBJ2-1 and V is TRBV30; D uncertain. Trimming shortened V by 0 bases and J by 13 bases, and 10 bases separated the two germline ends. Germline lookup yields CDR1 GTSNPN and CDR2 SVGIG (reference sequence). The CDR3 contains 11 residues.

The V gene is TRBV18, the J gene TRBJ2-7, with D perhaps TRBD1 or TRBD2 (5 bases each). V lost 1 base, J lost 0 bases, and 19 bases lay in between. CDR3 size: 18 residues. Germline CDR1 reads KGHSH; CDR2 reads LQKENI. The CDR3 coding sequence is TGTGCCAGCTCACCACGTCTCTTAGCCCCAGGGAGCTCCTACGAGCAGTACTTC. This codes for CASSPRLLAPGSSYEQYF. The whole variable domain, filled in from reference TRBV18 and TRBJ2-7, reads NAGVMQNPRHLVRRRGQEARLRCSPMKGHSHVYWYRQLPEEGLKFMVYLQKENIIDESGMPKERFSAEFPKEGPSILRIQQVVRGDSAAYFCASSPRLLAPGSSYEQYFGPGTRLTVT.

This clone has more than one count but fewer than ten. The chain couples TRBV7-8 to TRBJ2-2; 7 bases fit TRBD1. With 0 bases clipped from V and 5 bases from J, the junction kept 6 bases outside the gene matches. Germline CDR1 SGHVS, CDR2 FQNEAQ. CDR3 length: 16 amino acids. For the CDR3, the DNA is TGTGCCAGCAGCTTAGCGCGACAGGGTCAAACCGGGGAGCTGTTTTTT. Its protein is CASSLARQGQTGELFF.

The chain links TRBV30 to TRBJ2-2, with 7 bases that match TRBD1. The germline V gene has CDR1 GTSNPN and CDR2 SVGIG (reference sequence). V dropped 6 bases and J dropped 0; count of bases not matched to a gene: 7. This CDR3 contains 15 residues. The CDR3 nucleotides read TGTGCCTGCCATGGACAGGCCACGAACACCGGGGAGCTGTTTTTT. This gives the protein CACHGQATNTGELFF.

This rearrangement joins TRBV2 to TRBJ2-1, with D tentatively TRBD1 (5 bases). Germline V CDR1 and CDR2: SNHLY, FYNNEI. Deletions cut 2 bases from V and 4 bases from J, with 12 bases between. The CDR3 loop spans 15 amino acids. Written as DNA, the CDR3 is TGTGCCAGCAGTGAAAGTCAGGGCCAATACAATGAGCAGTTCTTC. Translating it yields CASSESQGQYNEQFF.

The gene calls are TRBV28 and TRBJ1-6, with D possibly being TRBD1 (5 bases). V dropped 7 bases and J dropped 6 bases, with 10 bases sitting between them. CDR1 MDHEN and CDR2 SYDVKM come from the germline V gene. The CDR3 totals 13 residues. CDR3 amino acids: CASIGGFNSPLHF. In DNA form, the CDR3 reads TGTGCCAGCATTGGGGGGTTTAATTCACCCCTCCACTTT. The whole variable domain, remainder taken from reference TRBV28 and TRBJ1-6, is DVKVTQSSRYLVKRTGEKVFLECVQDMDHENMFWYRQDPGLGLRLIYFSYDVKMKEKGDIPEGYSVSREKKERFSLILESASTNQTSMYLCASIGGFNSPLHFGNGTRLTVT.

CDR3 nucleotides: TGTGCCAGCAGTTTTACCCCTACGAAAACTATGGGTACGCAGTATTTT. Protein: CASSFTPTKTMGTQYF. The chain uses TRBV28 and TRBJ2-3; D is undetermined. The V end was cut by 3 bases, the J end by 8 bases, with 21 bases between. Germline CDR1 and CDR2: MDHEN and SYDVKM. This CDR3 comprises 16 residues. The full variable domain, in which reference TRBV28 and TRBJ2-3 provide the parts outside the CDR3, is DVKVTQSSRYLVKRTGEKVFLECVQDMDHENMFWYRQDPGLGLRLIYFSYDVKMKEKGDIPEGYSVSREKKERFSLILESASTNQTSMYLCASSFTPTKTMGTQYFGPGTRLTVL.

This clone is a singleton in its sample. The chain employs TRBV14 and TRBJ1-2, with 8 nucleotides matching TRBD1. CDR3 length equals 12 residues. V lost 5 bases to trimming and J lost 12 bases; unmatched junction nucleotides: 8. The germline V gene encodes CDR1 SGHDN and CDR2 FVKESK. CDR3 sequence reads: CASSFGAGGHTF. DNA of the CDR3: TGTGCCAGCAGCTTTGGGGCAGGGGGCCACACCTTC.

The chain links TRBV28 to TRBJ1-3; 8 positions match TRBD1. Germline loops: CDR1 MDHEN, CDR2 SYDVKM. The V gene end was trimmed by 5 bases and the J gene end by 0 bases; junction bases not matched to a gene: 9. CDR3 length: 17 residues. The CDR3 sequence is CASSLDRAPLSGNTIYF. The CDR3 DNA follows: TGTGCCAGCAGTCTGGACAGGGCTCCACTCTCTGGAAACACCATATATTTT.

This chain connects TRBV6-6 to TRBJ1-2; 9 nucleotides align to TRBD1. CDR1 is MNHNY and CDR2 is SVGAGI in the germline V gene (reference sequence). The CDR3 is 15 amino acids. After removal of 5 bases from V and 5 bases from J, the junction contained 9 bases not matched to a gene. CDR3 nucleotide sequence: TGTGCCAGCAGTCCCGGAGACAGGGGGTGGTATGGCTACACCTTC. Translation: CASSPGDRGWYGYTF.

This clone turned up a few times. DNA for the CDR3: TGTGCCAGCAGAGGGACTGGCAATCAGCCCCAGCATTTT. Its protein is CASRGTGNQPQHF. This chain uses TRBV6-5 with TRBJ1-5; tentative D call: TRBD1 (5 bases). The CDR3 spans 13 residues. Germline V gene lookup returns CDR1 MNHEY and CDR2 SVGAGI. The V gene lost 6 bases and the J gene lost 2 bases, with 8 bases spanning the gap.

CDR3 nucleotide sequence: TGTGCCAGCAGTCTGACAGGGGGAGTTAACTATGGCTACACCTTC. It encodes CASSLTGGVNYGYTF. The chain carries TRBV6-6 and TRBJ1-2, with TRBD1 matching 9 bases. The CDR3 consists of 15 residues. V was clipped by 5 bases and J by 1 base; unmatched bases: 5. The germline gives CDR1 MNHNY, CDR2 SVGAGI (reference sequence).